The 9 T cell receptor beta chains reported below all come from one sample, sequenced in a study of T cells after posttransplantation cyclophosphamide (dated by TCRdb to the mid-2010s). To prepare the library, the immunoSEQ multiplex PCR assay was applied. This is the immuneACCESS table as TCRdb keeps it, with only in-frame sequences that have V and J called. A part of the clones is gone; compared with another copy, unresolved V genes explain less than half, and the rest is unexplained. The sample table holds around 18,000 clones, of which less than 85% were seen once. The ten largest clones add up to approximately 9% of the sample. Sequenced input: memory CD4+ T cells sorted from blood. Source of these receptors: a man in his thirties or forties in good health and a related stem cell transplant donor.

The genes are TRBV15 and TRBJ1-3; maybe TRBD1 (6 bases). V was shortened by 0 bases and J by 4 bases, with 13 bases between the two germline ends. CDR1 is LNHNV and CDR2 is YYDKDF in the germline V gene (reference sequence). The length of the CDR3 is 16 residues. The DNA of the CDR3 is TGTGCCACCAGCAGAGAATTACAGGGCTCAGGAAACACCATATATTTT. Its translation: CATSRELQGSGNTIYF. Variable domain in full (rest from reference TRBV15 and TRBJ1-3): DAMVIQNPRYQVTQFGKPVTLSCSQTLNHNVMYWYQQKSSQAPKLLFHYYDKDFNNEADTPDNFQSRRPNTSFCFLDIRSPGLGDTAMYLCATSRELQGSGNTIYFGEGSWLTVV.

The rearrangement uses TRBV6-6 and TRBJ2-5, with D unresolved. Trimming took 2 bases from V and 3 from J, leaving 4 bases between them. CDR3 size: 12 residues. Germline CDR1 is MNHNY and CDR2 is SVGAGI (reference sequence). The CDR3 loop reads CASSYLKETQYF. The CDR3 region has the DNA TGTGCCAGCAGTTACCTAAAAGAGACCCAGTACTTC.

The chain is built from TRBV4-3 and TRBJ2-2; 10 bases match TRBD1. The CDR3 covers 15 residues. Germline CDR1 and CDR2: LGHNA and YSLEER. J lost 3 bases, V lost 4 bases, and 2 bases had no gene match. CDR3 DNA: TGCGCCAGCAGCCGACAGGGGGCGGACACCGGGGAGCTGTTTTTT. Amino acids: CASSRQGADTGELFF.

A single count supports this clone. CDR3 in DNA: TGTGCCAGCAGCGTTTTCGGGACAGGGGACTATGGCTACACCTTC. It yields the protein CASSVFGTGDYGYTF. This sequence joins TRBV13 and TRBJ1-2; 10 bases agree with TRBD1. The V segment lost 5 bases and the J segment 3 bases; nucleotides outside the gene matches: 6. The CDR3 is 15 residues long. CDR1 is PRHDT and CDR2 is FYEKMQ in the germline V gene (reference sequence).

The chain combines TRBV7-3 with TRBJ2-3, with a tentative D call TRBD2 (6 bases). Germline lookup yields CDR1 SGHTA and CDR2 FQGTGA. This CDR3 has 15 residues. V lost 5 bases, J lost 4 bases, and 16 bases lay in between. In nucleotides, the CDR3 is TGTGCCAGCAGCCCGGGGCTCGGGGGATCAGATACGCAGTATTTT. The encoded protein is CASSPGLGGSDTQYF. Full variable domain (missing parts from reference TRBV7-3 and TRBJ2-3): GAGVSQTPSNKVTEKGKYVELRCDPISGHTALYWYRQSLGQGPEFLIYFQGTGAADDSGLPNDRFFAVRPEGSVSTLKIQRTERGDSAVYLCASSPGLGGSDTQYFGPGTRLTVL.

The V and J genes are TRBV5-8 and TRBJ1-2; no clear D. Germline values: CDR1 SGHTS, CDR2 YDEGEE. The CDR3 length is 15 residues. V gave up 4 bases and J gave up 3 bases, with 16 bases separating them. For the CDR3, the DNA is TGTGCCAGCAGCCCCCTGGAGGGTATGGACTATGGCTACACCTTC. Translating gives CASSPLEGMDYGYTF.

The rearrangement uses TRBV7-9 and TRBJ2-3; 8 bases align to TRBD1. Looked up from germline, CDR1 is SEHNR and CDR2 is FQNEAQ (reference sequence). This CDR3 comprises 12 residues. V was pared by 8 bases and J by 3 bases, with 1 base of the junction left unmatched. CDR3: CASGQGTDTQYF. The DNA of the CDR3 is TGTGCCAGCGGACAGGGAACAGATACGCAGTATTTT. The full variable domain, completed using reference TRBV7-9 and TRBJ2-3, is DTGVSQNPRHKITKRGQNVTFRCDPISEHNRLYWYRQTLGQGPEFLTYFQNEAQLEKSRLLSDRFSAERPKGSFSTLEIQRTEQGDSAMYLCASGQGTDTQYFGPGTRLTVL.

This clone was seen only a few times. This chain uses TRBV7-9 with TRBJ2-7, with 8 bases lining up with TRBD2. The CDR3 is 17 amino acids. The J segment lost 0 bases and the V segment lost 5 bases, leaving 12 bases of the junction unmatched. The V gene's germline CDR1 is SEHNR and CDR2 FQNEAQ (reference sequence). In DNA form, the CDR3 reads TGTGCCAGCAGCACCCCCGTGGGGCGGGGGGACTCCTACGAGCAGTACTTC. It translates to CASSTPVGRGDSYEQYF.

With regard to this clone: One end of the junction is discordant with germline, which a read error may explain. The chain uses TRBV7-7 and TRBJ2-5; TRBD2 aligns across 11 bases. The V gene's germline CDR1 is SSHAT and CDR2 FNYEAQ (reference sequence). The CDR3 is 15 amino acids. CDR3 residues: CASSLGLAAQETQYF. CDR3 DNA sequence: TGTGCTAGCAGCTTGGGACTAGCGGCTCAAGAGACCCAGTACTTC.